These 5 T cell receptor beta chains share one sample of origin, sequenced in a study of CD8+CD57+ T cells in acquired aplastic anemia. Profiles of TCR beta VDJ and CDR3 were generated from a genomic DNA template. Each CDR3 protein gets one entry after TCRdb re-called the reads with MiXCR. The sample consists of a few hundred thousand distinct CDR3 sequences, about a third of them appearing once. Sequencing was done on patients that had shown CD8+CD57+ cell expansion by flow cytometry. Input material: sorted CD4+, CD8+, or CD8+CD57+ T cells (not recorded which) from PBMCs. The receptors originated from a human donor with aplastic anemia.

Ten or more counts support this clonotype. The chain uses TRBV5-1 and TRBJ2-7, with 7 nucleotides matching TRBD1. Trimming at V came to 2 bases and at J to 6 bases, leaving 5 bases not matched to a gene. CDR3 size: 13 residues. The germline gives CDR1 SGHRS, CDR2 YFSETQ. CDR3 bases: TGCGCCAGCAGCTTCGACAGGGAAGGCGAGCAGTACTTC. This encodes CASSFDREGEQYF.

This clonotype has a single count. The CDR3 sequence: CASSGTSGGSYNEQFF. The CDR3 coding sequence is TGTGCCAGCAGTGGGACTAGCGGGGGCTCCTACAATGAGCAGTTCTTC. The V call is TRBV2, the J call TRBJ2-1; 13 positions agree with TRBD2. Trimming cost V 4 bases and J 0 bases; bases outside gene matches: 0. Germline V lookup: CDR1 SNHLY, CDR2 FYNNEI. The CDR3 is made up of 16 amino acids.

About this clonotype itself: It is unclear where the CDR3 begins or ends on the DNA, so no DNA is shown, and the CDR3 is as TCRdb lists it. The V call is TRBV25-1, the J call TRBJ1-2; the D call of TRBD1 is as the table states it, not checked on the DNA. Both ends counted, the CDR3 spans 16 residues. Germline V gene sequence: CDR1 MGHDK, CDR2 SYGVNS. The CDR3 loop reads CAISGGTQVGDYGCTF.

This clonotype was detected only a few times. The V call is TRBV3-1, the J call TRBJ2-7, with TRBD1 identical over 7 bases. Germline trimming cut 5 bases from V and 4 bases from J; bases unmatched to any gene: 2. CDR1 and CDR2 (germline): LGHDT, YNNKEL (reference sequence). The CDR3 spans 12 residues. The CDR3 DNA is TGTGCCAGCAGCGACAGGGAATACGAGCAGTACTTC. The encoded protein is CASSDREYEQYF.

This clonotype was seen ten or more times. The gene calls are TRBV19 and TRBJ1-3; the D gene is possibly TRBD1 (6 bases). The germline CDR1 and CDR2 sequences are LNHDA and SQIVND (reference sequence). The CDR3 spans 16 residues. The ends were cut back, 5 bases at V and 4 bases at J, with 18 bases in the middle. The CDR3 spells CASSSKQGSYGNTIYF. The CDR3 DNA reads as TGTGCCAGTAGTTCAAAACAGGGCTCGTACGGAAACACCATATATTTT.